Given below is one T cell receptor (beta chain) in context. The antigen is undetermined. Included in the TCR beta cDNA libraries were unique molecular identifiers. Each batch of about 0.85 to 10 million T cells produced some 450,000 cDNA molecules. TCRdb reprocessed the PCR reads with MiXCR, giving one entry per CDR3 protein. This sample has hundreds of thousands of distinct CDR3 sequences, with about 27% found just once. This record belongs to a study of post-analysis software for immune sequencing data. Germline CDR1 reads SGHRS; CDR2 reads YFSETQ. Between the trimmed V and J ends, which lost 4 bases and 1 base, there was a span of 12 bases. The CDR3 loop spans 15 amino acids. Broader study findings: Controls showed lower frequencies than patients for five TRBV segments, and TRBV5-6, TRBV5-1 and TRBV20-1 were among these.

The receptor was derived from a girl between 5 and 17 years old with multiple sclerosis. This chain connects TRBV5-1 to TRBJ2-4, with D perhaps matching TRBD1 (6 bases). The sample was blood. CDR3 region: CASSPLRGAKNIQYF. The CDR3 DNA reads TGCGCCAGCAGCCCCCTTAGGGGGGCCAAAAACATTCAGTACTTC.